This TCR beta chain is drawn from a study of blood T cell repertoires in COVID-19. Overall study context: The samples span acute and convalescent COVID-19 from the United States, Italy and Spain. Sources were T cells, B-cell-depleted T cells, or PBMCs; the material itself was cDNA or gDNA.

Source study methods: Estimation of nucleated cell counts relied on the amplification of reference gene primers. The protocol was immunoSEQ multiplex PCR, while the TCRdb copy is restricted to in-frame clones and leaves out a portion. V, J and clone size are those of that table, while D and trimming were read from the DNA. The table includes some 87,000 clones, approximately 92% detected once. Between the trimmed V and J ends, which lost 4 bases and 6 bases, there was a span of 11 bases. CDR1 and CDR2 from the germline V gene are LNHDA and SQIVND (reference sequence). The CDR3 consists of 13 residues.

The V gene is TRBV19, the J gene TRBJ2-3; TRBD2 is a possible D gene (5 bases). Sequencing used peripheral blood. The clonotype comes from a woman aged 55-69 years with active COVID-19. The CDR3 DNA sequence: TGTGCCAGTAGTACCAGAGAGCGGGATACGCAGTATTTT. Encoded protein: CASSTRERDTQYF. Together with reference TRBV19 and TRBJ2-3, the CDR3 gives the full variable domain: DGGITQSPKYLFRKEGQNVTLSCEQNLNHDAMYWYRQDPGQGLRLIYYSQIVNDFQKGDIAEGYSVSREKKESFPLTVTSAQKNPTAFYLCASSTRERDTQYFGPGTRLTVL.